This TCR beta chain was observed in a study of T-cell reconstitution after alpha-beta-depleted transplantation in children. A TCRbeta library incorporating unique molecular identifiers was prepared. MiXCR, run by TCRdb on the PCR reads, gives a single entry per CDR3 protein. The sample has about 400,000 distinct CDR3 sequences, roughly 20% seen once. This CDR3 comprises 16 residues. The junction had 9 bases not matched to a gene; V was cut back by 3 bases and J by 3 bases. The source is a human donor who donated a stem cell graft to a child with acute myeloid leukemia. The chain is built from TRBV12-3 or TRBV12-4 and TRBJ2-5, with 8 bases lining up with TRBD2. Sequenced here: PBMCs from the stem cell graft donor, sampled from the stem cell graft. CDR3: CASSFYDGRAEETQYF. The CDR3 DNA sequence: TGTGCCAGCAGTTTCTATGACGGGAGGGCGGAAGAGACCCAGTACTTC.